This record looks at one TCR beta chain sequence and its context. This clone was observed once. What this receptor recognizes is not known. Per-nucleotide qualities are absent, and no much larger clonotype sits a single base away. The donors were healthy, HIV-negative adults who had no recently reported acute infections or vaccinations. Every donor was a Caucasian adult residing in Nashville, Tennessee, USA. For unsorted samples, tens of millions of PBMCs were counted, and genomic DNA was extracted using the QIAamp DNA Blood Mini kit. Blood was obtained by leukapheresis, after which PBMCs were separated by Ficoll-Histopaque density gradient centrifugation and cryopreserved in liquid nitrogen vapor phase. This specimen comes from a study of shared clonotypes between healthy human individuals (dated by TCRdb to about 2020). Background on the whole study: Two women and a few men aged 18 to 49 years were included in the cohort. Per donor, leukapheresis produced somewhere between about 0.94 and 10 billion PBMCs. Blood TCR repertoires of about 5 healthy adults were deeply sequenced to estimate repertoire size and the extent of clonotype sharing between individuals. To increase sequencing depth and limit assay-specific biases, different laboratories used diverse techniques to prepare libraries and sequence TCR repertoires. What the research found in general, with its limitations: Only blood was sampled, and tissue TCR repertoires likely differ from those in blood. The genetic and exposure-history diversity represented was limited by the small number of donors. Pairwise subsampling led to the expectation that sequencing depth would affect the degree of clonotype sharing among donors.

TCR CDR3 regions were amplified from genomic DNA by multiplex PCR using the deep immunoSEQ assay. Genomic DNA extracted from each cell subset was distributed evenly over all wells of several immunoSEQ 96-well plates, and each plate served as one replicate. For unsorted PBMC, each replicate PCR was loaded with about 280 ng genomic DNA, equivalent to 30,000 or so T cell genomes. Ten immunoSEQ deep assay plates were used to sequence the unsorted PBMC genomic DNA. The purified libraries were quantified using a Qubit 3.0 fluorometer, sized with a Bioanalyzer 2100, and then quantified again using the KAPA Library Quantification kit. A separate single-read 150-cycle Illumina NextSeq 550 flow cell was used to sequence each immunoSEQ 96-well plate. Regarding the original processing steps: Because the immunoSEQ output included only junctional sequences and no quality scores, the filtering could not be the same as the filtering used for full-length reads. Sequences were annotated with PyIR, a Python wrapper for IgBLAST v1.9, using IMGT germline references to assign V/J genes and CDR3. Reads were removed for weak V/J assignments (E-value above 1e-6), missing CDR3, stop codons, out-of-frame junctions, or ambiguous translated residues. V3J clonotypes were defined by identical inferred V gene, J gene, and CDR3 amino acid sequence. To compute the percentage overlap between repertoires, the number of shared unique clonotypes was divided by the size of the smaller repertoire. Richness of each repertoire was evaluated using RTK rarefaction, the Chao1 estimator, and Recon v2.1 estimates of unobserved clonotypes. Entries here come from immuneACCESS through TCRdb and include only in-frame sequences with V and J called. Some clones fail to appear in such tables; in the studies checked, an unresolved V gene covers under half of the shortfall, and the cause of the remainder is unknown. V, J and clone size were drawn from that table, and D and trimming were deduced from the DNA. The sample contains hundreds of thousands of clones, 75% to 85% of them found a single time. In total, the top ten clones hold 13% of the sample.

The sample consisted of PBMCs. The clonotype was recovered from a woman between 40 and 55 years old in good health. Some clones in this sample may be carry-over from other donors' samples.

The CDR3 corresponds to CASSQDPLLASGNGELFF. In nucleotide form, the sequence is TGCGCCAGCAGCCAAGATCCGTTACTTGCGTCGGGAAACGGGGAGCTGTTTTTT. The V gene is TRBV4-1 and the J gene is TRBJ2-2; perhaps TRBD2 is the D gene, with 5 bases matching. According to the germline V gene, CDR1 reads MGHRA and CDR2 reads YSYEKL. From its cysteine to its phenylalanine, the CDR3 spans 18 amino acids. CDR3 DNA only is kept here, 54 bases in frame from base 1. V was cut back by 0 bases and J by 7 bases, leaving a gap of 21 bases between them.